The rows below give T cell receptor beta chains drawn from one sample of a study of blood T cell repertoires in COVID-19. Here immunoSEQ multiplex PCR was the method, and the copy in TCRdb shows in-frame clones only, minus some. This repertoire shows roughly 68,000 clones, around four fifths found once; its top ten account for about 20%. Material for sequencing was peripheral blood. The receptors originated from a woman aged 80 or over with acute or convalescent COVID-19. Each CDR3 is given with its conserved first and last residue. The order of the fields is CDR3 protein, CDR3 DNA, V gene, CDR3 length, J gene, clone size, D gene. D genes are given only for firm matches. Some rows have no size entry. The others give once, few or many, or a class for an expanded clone.

CDR3aa: CASSPGSSGRNEQFF
CDR3nt: TGTGCCAGCAGCCCCGGGAGTAGCGGGAGGAATGAGCAGTTCTTC
v_gene: TRBV7-3
len: 15
j_gene: TRBJ2-1
abundance: .
d_gene: TRBD2

CDR3aa: CASSALASGELFF
CDR3nt: TGTGCCAGCAGCGCCCTAGCGAGCGGGGAGCTGTTTTTT
v_gene: TRBV5-6
len: 13
j_gene: TRBJ2-2
abundance: .
d_gene: .

CDR3aa: CAISDRQGKGDEQYF
CDR3nt: TGTGCCATCAGTGATAGGCAGGGGAAAGGGGACGAGCAGTACTTC
v_gene: TRBV10-3
len: 15
j_gene: TRBJ2-7
abundance: .
d_gene: .

CDR3aa: CSVAKQGSGYGYTF
CDR3nt: TGCAGCGTGGCGAAACAGGGATCTGGTTATGGCTACACCTTC
v_gene: TRBV29-1
len: 14
j_gene: TRBJ1-2
abundance: once
d_gene: .

CDR3aa: CASSKDRGAREKLFF
CDR3nt: TGCGCCAGCAGCAAAGACAGGGGAGCTCGCGAAAAACTGTTTTTT
v_gene: TRBV5-1
len: 15
j_gene: TRBJ1-4
abundance: .
d_gene: TRBD1

CDR3aa: CASKGDMGETQYF
CDR3nt: TGCGCCAGCAAGGGGGACATGGGAGAGACCCAGTACTTC
v_gene: TRBV5-1
len: 13
j_gene: TRBJ2-5
abundance: .
d_gene: .

CDR3aa: CATRTHGGTDTQYF
CDR3nt: TGTGCCACCAGGACTCACGGGGGCACAGATACGCAGTATTTT
v_gene: TRBV15
len: 14
j_gene: TRBJ2-3
abundance: .
d_gene: .

CDR3aa: CASSLDVLRTSGGVTQYF
CDR3nt: TGCGCCAGCAGCTTGGATGTACTCCGGACTAGCGGGGGTGTTACGCAGTATTTT
v_gene: TRBV5-1
len: 18
j_gene: TRBJ2-3
abundance: .
d_gene: TRBD2

CDR3aa: CASSLDSRASGANVLTF
CDR3nt: TGTGCCAGCAGCTTGGATAGCAGAGCCTCTGGGGCCAACGTCCTGACTTTC
v_gene: TRBV5-6
len: 17
j_gene: TRBJ2-6
abundance: few
d_gene: .

CDR3aa: CASNLGENTEAFF
CDR3nt: TGTGCCAGCAACCTAGGGGAGAACACTGAAGCTTTCTTT
v_gene: TRBV3-1/TRBV3-2
len: 13
j_gene: TRBJ1-1
abundance: .
d_gene: .

CDR3aa: CASSLFSFNSPLHF
CDR3nt: TGTGCCAGCAGTTTATTCAGTTTTAATTCACCCCTCCACTTT
v_gene: TRBV27
len: 14
j_gene: TRBJ1-6
abundance: few
d_gene: .

CDR3aa: CATSKGRMNSNQPQHF
CDR3nt: TGTGCCACCAGCAAAGGGAGGATGAATAGCAATCAGCCCCAGCATTTT
v_gene: TRBV15
len: 16
j_gene: TRBJ1-5
abundance: .
d_gene: .

CDR3aa: CASGTYQETQYF
CDR3nt: TGTGCCAGCGGGACTTACCAAGAGACCCAGTACTTC
v_gene: TRBV28
len: 12
j_gene: TRBJ2-5
abundance: once
d_gene: .

CDR3aa: CASSAAGTRNTGELFF
CDR3nt: TGCGCCAGCAGCGCCGCCGGGACTAGGAACACCGGGGAGCTGTTTTTT
v_gene: TRBV4-1
len: 16
j_gene: TRBJ2-2
abundance: .
d_gene: TRBD2

CDR3aa: CASSNQATGGQPQHF
CDR3nt: TGTGCCAGCTCAAACCAGGCGACAGGTGGCCAGCCCCAGCATTTT
v_gene: TRBV18
len: 15
j_gene: TRBJ1-5
abundance: .
d_gene: .

CDR3aa: CASSETGTSTDTQYF
CDR3nt: TGTGCCAGTAGCGAGACAGGGACGAGCACAGATACGCAGTATTTT
v_gene: TRBV19
len: 15
j_gene: TRBJ2-3
abundance: .
d_gene: TRBD1

CDR3aa: CASSPPTSGGGVTQYF
CDR3nt: TGTGCCAGCAGCCCTCCGACTAGCGGGGGGGGCGTTACGCAGTATTTT
v_gene: TRBV3-1/TRBV3-2
len: 16
j_gene: TRBJ2-3
abundance: .
d_gene: TRBD2

CDR3aa: CASSSGPRGTEAFF
CDR3nt: TGTGCCAGCAGCTCCGGTCCTAGGGGTACTGAAGCTTTCTTT
v_gene: TRBV7-3
len: 14
j_gene: TRBJ1-1
abundance: .
d_gene: .

CDR3aa: CASGPPGTGGTDEQFF
CDR3nt: TGCGCCAGCGGGCCACCCGGGACAGGGGGCACGGATGAGCAGTTCTTC
v_gene: TRBV5-1
len: 16
j_gene: TRBJ2-1
abundance: .
d_gene: TRBD1

CDR3aa: CASGPRTSGGIQYF
CDR3nt: TGTGCTAGTGGTCCCAGGACCAGCGGAGGCATTCAGTACTTC
v_gene: TRBV12-5
len: 14
j_gene: TRBJ2-4
abundance: few
d_gene: .

CDR3aa: CASTVNRDTEAFF
CDR3nt: TGTGCCAGCACCGTTAACCGGGACACTGAAGCTTTCTTT
v_gene: TRBV12-3/TRBV12-4
len: 13
j_gene: TRBJ1-1
abundance: .
d_gene: .

CDR3aa: CASSPLQGNTEAFF
CDR3nt: TGCGCCAGCAGCCCCCTACAGGGGAACACTGAAGCTTTCTTT
v_gene: TRBV5-1
len: 14
j_gene: TRBJ1-1
abundance: .
d_gene: .

CDR3aa: CASRAGDNQPQHF
CDR3nt: TGTGCCAGCCGAGCAGGGGACAATCAGCCCCAGCATTTT
v_gene: TRBV6-5
len: 13
j_gene: TRBJ1-5
abundance: .
d_gene: .

CDR3aa: CASSSPRLMNTEAFF
CDR3nt: TGTGCCAGCAGTTCCCCGCGCCTCATGAACACTGAAGCTTTCTTT
v_gene: TRBV6-5
len: 15
j_gene: TRBJ1-1
abundance: .
d_gene: .

CDR3aa: CASSPGTGDSGANVLTF
CDR3nt: TGTGCCAGCAGCCCAGGGACAGGGGACTCTGGGGCCAACGTCCTGACTTTC
v_gene: TRBV11-3
len: 17
j_gene: TRBJ2-6
abundance: .
d_gene: TRBD1

CDR3aa: CASSSPVEQFF
CDR3nt: TGTGCCAGCAGTTCACCAGTTGAGCAGTTCTTC
v_gene: TRBV11-1
len: 11
j_gene: TRBJ2-1
abundance: once
d_gene: .